Listed below are T cell receptor beta chains from one sample, sequenced in a study of T cells after yellow fever vaccination. TCRdb passed the 5' RACE reads through MiXCR, listing each CDR3 protein once. Here the sample spans 80,000 to 100,000 distinct CDR3 sequences, 5.8% being singletons. The sample in question was CD8+ T cells sorted from PBMCs, obtained 10 days after the yellow fever booster vaccination. These receptors were collected from a man between 18 and 35 years old who received the YFV17D yellow fever vaccine. Each CDR3 is given with its conserved first and last residue. D genes are given only for firm matches. Only some rows state a clone size, as once, few, many or a class for expanded clones.

>TRBD1|TRBV19|-|TRBJ2-7
TGTGCCAGTATACCGGGACAGGGATCCTACGAGCAGTACTTC
CASIPGQGSYEQYF
>-|TRBV29-1|few|TRBJ2-2
TGCAGCGCCCGGGACAAGAACACCGGGGAGCTGTTTTTT
CSARDKNTGELFF
>TRBD2|TRBV7-3|-|TRBJ2-1
TGTGCCAGCAGCACGCTAGCGGGGGTGTCCTACAATGAGCAGTTCTTC
CASSTLAGVSYNEQFF
>TRBD1|TRBV11-2|few|TRBJ1-1
TGTGCCAGCAGCTATACCGCAGGGGGAGCGAACACTGAAGCTTTCTTT
CASSYTAGGANTEAFF
>TRBD1|TRBV7-9|-|TRBJ2-2
TGTGCCAGCAGCGCGGGACAGGGGATTCCCACCGGGGAGCTGTTTTTT
CASSAGQGIPTGELFF
>TRBD2|TRBV28|-|TRBJ2-3
TGTGCCAGCAACATAGCGGGGGGGAACACAGATACGCAGTATTTT
CASNIAGGNTDTQYF
>TRBD2|TRBV5-1|few|TRBJ2-3
TGCGCCAGCAGCCCCCGACTAGCGGGAGCCACAGATACGCAGTATTTT
CASSPRLAGATDTQYF
>TRBD1|TRBV7-9|-|TRBJ2-5
TGTGCCAGCAGCCAAACCAGAAGTGGACAGGGCGAGGAGACCCAGTACTTC
CASSQTRSGQGEETQYF
>TRBD2|TRBV27|few|TRBJ2-1
TGTGCCTGCGGGGACTATTACAATGAGCAGTTCTTC
CACGDYYNEQFF
>TRBD1|TRBV12-3/TRBV12-4|few|TRBJ2-3
TGTGCCAGCAGTTTTTTCACAGGGGACCGATGGACCCCTGGCACAGATACGCAGTATTTT
CASSFFTGDRWTPGTDTQYF
>TRBD1|TRBV9|-|TRBJ2-7
TGTGCCAGCAGCCCCCGACAGGGGCCTCTGCCCAGCTCCTACGAGCAGTACTTC
CASSPRQGPLPSSYEQYF
>-|TRBV29-1|few|TRBJ1-2
TGCAGCGTTGAAGATTGGGTGGACTATGGCTACACCTTC
CSVEDWVDYGYTF
>-|TRBV7-3|many|TRBJ2-1
TGTGCCAGCAGCTCGGCTCTGGCTAATGAGCAGTTCTTC
CASSSALANEQFF
>-|TRBV4-1|-|TRBJ2-3
TGCGCCAGCAGCCCCGCTCCACCGGGGGCTAGCACAGATACGCAGTATTTT
CASSPAPPGASTDTQYF
>TRBD2|TRBV7-2|-|TRBJ2-7
TGTGCCAGCAGCTTAGTAGCGGGGGGCACCTACGAGCAGTACTTC
CASSLVAGGTYEQYF
>TRBD1|TRBV5-6|few|TRBJ2-1
TGTGCCAGCAGCTTAGGTGACAGGACAGGGGGCAATGAGCAGTTCTTC
CASSLGDRTGGNEQFF
>TRBD2|TRBV29-1|many|TRBJ2-1
TGCAGCGTTACGGGACTAGCCCTCCCGTCGAGCTCCTACAATGAGCAGTTCTTC
CSVTGLALPSSSYNEQFF
>TRBD1|TRBV7-6|few|TRBJ2-2
TGTGCCAGCAGCTGGGGGACAGGGGGGCCCGGGGAGCTGTTTTTT
CASSWGTGGPGELFF
>-|TRBV4-1|many|TRBJ2-3
TGCGCCAGCAGCCGGCTCCCGCCGGCGGCGCCCCGGGATACGCAGTATTTT
CASSRLPPAAPRDTQYF
>-|TRBV7-7|-|TRBJ2-3
TGTGCTAGCAGCCCCCGGCTCCCCCCAGATACGCAGTATTTT
CASSPRLPPDTQYF
>-|TRBV18|few|TRBJ2-7
TGTGCCAGCTCACCGGCAGGGATCTACGAGCAGTACTTC
CASSPAGIYEQYF
>-|TRBV4-1|-|TRBJ2-1
TGCGCCAGCAGCCAAGATTCGGGGATTTCCTACAATGAGCAGTTCTTC
CASSQDSGISYNEQFF
>-|TRBV29-1|many|TRBJ2-1
TGCAGCGTTGAAAAGCGGACGCTAGACAATGAGCAGTTCTTC
CSVEKRTLDNEQFF
>-|TRBV19|few|TRBJ1-3
TGTGCCAGTAGATACAGTGACGGACGGCTGCCCCTTGGAAACACCATATATTTT
CASRYSDGRLPLGNTIYF
>-|TRBV7-2|-|TRBJ2-5
TGTGCCAGCAGTACCTATCCGAGGGGGGCCGGGGAGACCCAGTACTTC
CASSTYPRGAGETQYF
>-|TRBV11-2|few|TRBJ2-2
TGTGCCAGCAGGGCCCCGGGATCCACCGGGGAGCTGTTTTTT
CASRAPGSTGELFF
>-|TRBV20-1|-|TRBJ2-2
TGCAGTGCTAGTAGACAGCACACCGGGGAGCTGTTTTTT
CSASRQHTGELFF
>-|TRBV11-2|many|TRBJ2-5
TGTGCCAGCAGCTTATTGGGCGGGGGCCGCGAGGGTCGATACTTC
CASSLLGGGREGRYF
>TRBD2|TRBV7-6|-|TRBJ2-2
TGTGCCAGCAGCTACGGACTAGCGGGGAAAATCGGGGAGCTGTTTTTT
CASSYGLAGKIGELFF
>TRBD2|TRBV12-5|-|TRBJ2-2
TGTGCTAGTGGTTTTGCGACTAGCGGGAACACCGGGGAGCTGTTTTTT
CASGFATSGNTGELFF
>-|TRBV6-5|many|TRBJ2-5
TGTGCCAGCAGTCCCCAACTCATCGGACTACGCAGATCAGAGACCCAGTACTTC
CASSPQLIGLRRSETQYF
>-|TRBV7-2|-|TRBJ2-7
TGTGCCAGCAGCCGGCTCGCTGGTACCTACGAGCAGTACTTC
CASSRLAGTYEQYF
>-|TRBV6-6|few|TRBJ1-1
TGTGCCAGCAGTCCGCGACCAACTGAAGCTTTCTTT
CASSPRPTEAFF
>-|TRBV20-1|-|TRBJ2-7
TGCAGTGCTAGCAAGGTTCCGGATTCCTACGAGCAGTACTTC
CSASKVPDSYEQYF
>-|TRBV4-1|-|TRBJ2-1
TGCGCCAGCAGCCAAGTGAGTAGGGACGATGAGCAGTTCTTC
CASSQVSRDDEQFF
>-|TRBV5-1|many|TRBJ1-4
TGCGCCAGCAGACCCCGGGGGACATCGAATGAAAAACTGTTTTTT
CASRPRGTSNEKLFF
>-|TRBV27|many|TRBJ2-1
TGTGCCAGCAGTTTCGGGGTATCCTACAATGAGCAGTTCTTC
CASSFGVSYNEQFF
>-|TRBV4-1|-|TRBJ2-1
TGCGCCAGCAGCCAAGAGGATCCCTACAATGAGCAGTTCTTC
CASSQEDPYNEQFF
>-|TRBV28|many|TRBJ2-1
TGTGCCGGTTCCGGGACTCTGACCTACAATGAGCAGTTCTTC
CAGSGTLTYNEQFF
>-|TRBV6-5|many|TRBJ1-1
TGTGCCAGCAGTTACTCCGGGACACAGAACACTGAAGCTTTCTTT
CASSYSGTQNTEAFF